Many counts were recorded for the clone carrying this T cell receptor (beta chain). The target antigen is unknown. V dropped 0 bases and J dropped 9 bases, with 10 bases sitting between them. Germline V gene data show CDR1 as SGDLS and CDR2 as YYNGEE. The CDR3 is made up of 14 amino acids. This sample stems from a study of prognosis after radiotherapy for stage I lung cancer. Overall study context: A biologically effective dose of at least 100 Gy came via 3-5 SBRT fractions.

The study, taken as a whole, reports: Nobody established whether the expanded TCR clones were specific to the tumor.

TCR beta CDR3 was amplified from genomic DNA by two-round multiplex PCR. Primers specific to each TRBV and TRBJ gene drove first-round PCR. The second round of PCR employed universal primers. MiXCR, run by TCRdb on the multiplex PCR reads, gives a single entry per CDR3 protein. Altogether roughly 30,000 distinct CDR3 sequences are present, 25% to 40% being singletons, with the ten largest covering around 29%. The chain joins TRBV9 to TRBJ1-6; D gene ambiguous. The starting material was PBMCs, obtained before or after stereotactic body radiation therapy (not recorded which). The clonotype comes from a donor at least 50 years old with non-small cell lung cancer. This CDR3 reads CASSVGTIRSPLHF. The CDR3 DNA reads as TGTGCCAGCAGCGTAGGAACAATCCGTTCACCCCTCCACTTT.